Listed below are T cell receptor beta chains from one sample, sequenced in a study of radiotherapy plus CTLA-4 blockade in lung cancer. TCRdb's copy holds only in-frame clones and misses some; the assay was immunoSEQ multiplex PCR. The repertoire holds 34,000 or so clones, around 74% seen once, with over 12% in the top ten. Sample: peripheral blood, taken from a patient treated with radiotherapy plus ipilimumab. Receptor source: a human donor with non-small cell lung cancer that progressed on radiotherapy plus ipilimumab. CDR3s include the opening cysteine and the closing phenylalanine or tryptophan. Fields, in order: CDR3 length, clone size, D gene, J gene, V gene, CDR3 DNA, CDR3 protein. A D gene is named only where the DNA matches it firmly. The size entry is marked missing in some rows and otherwise reads once, few, many or a size class.

>14|NA|NA|TRBJ1-1|TRBV10-3
TGTGCCATCAACTCGGACAGACAAAACACTGAAGCTTTCTTT
CAINSDRQNTEAFF
>18|NA|TRBD2|TRBJ2-1|TRBV12-5
TGTGCTAGTGGCCGATTCCCCTTAGCGGGGAGCTCCTACAATGAGCAGTTCTTC
CASGRFPLAGSSYNEQFF
>14|few|TRBD1|TRBJ1-2|TRBV6-6
TGTGCCAGCAGCCCCGACAGGGGCGGCTATGGCTACACCTTC
CASSPDRGGYGYTF
>15|few|NA|TRBJ1-2|TRBV4-1
TGCGCCAGCAGCCAAGATTTCGGAGGGGGTGGTGGCTACACCTTC
CASSQDFGGGGGYTF
>13|NA|NA|TRBJ1-2|TRBV6-5
TGTGCCAGCTCGGCTAACGGCAACTATGGCTACACCTTC
CASSANGNYGYTF
>16|NA|TRBD1|TRBJ1-4|TRBV9
TGTGCCAGCAGCGCACGACAGGGCGCAACTAATGAAAAACTGTTTTTT
CASSARQGATNEKLFF
>14|NA|TRBD2|TRBJ2-7|TRBV7-9
TGTGCCAGCAGCTTAACTAGCGGGGGCCACGAGCAGTACTTC
CASSLTSGGHEQYF
>15|NA|NA|TRBJ1-5|TRBV7-2
TGTGCCAGCAGCTTAGGTGTGAGGGAAGGTCAGCCCCAGCATTTT
CASSLGVREGQPQHF
>17|NA|NA|TRBJ2-1|TRBV5-4
TGTGCCAGCAGCCTGGGGGATACCTCTCCCTCCTACAATGAGCAGTTCTTC
CASSLGDTSPSYNEQFF
>13|few|TRBD2|TRBJ2-7|TRBV6-5
TGTGCCAGCAGCGGGACTATCTGGGGGGAGCAGTACTTC
CASSGTIWGEQYF
>16|NA|NA|TRBJ2-1|TRBV2
TGTGCCAGCCGTCCCTGGGACTCACTCTCCTACAATGAGCAGTTCTTC
CASRPWDSLSYNEQFF
>15|NA|TRBD1|TRBJ1-2|TRBV28
TGTGCCAGCAGTCCGCCGGGACAGGGTTCTTATGGCTACACCTTC
CASSPPGQGSYGYTF
>10|NA|NA|TRBJ1-1|TRBV7-9
TGTGCCAGCAGTACAACTGAAGCTTTCTTT
CASSTTEAFF
>16|NA|TRBD1|TRBJ1-4|TRBV28
TGTGCCAGCAGTTTATTTGGGACAGGGGAAAATGAAAAACTGTTTTTT
CASSLFGTGENEKLFF
>10|NA|NA|TRBJ2-7|TRBV28
TGTGCCAGCTCTCACTACGAGCAGTACTTC
CASSHYEQYF
>14|NA|TRBD2|TRBJ2-1|TRBV27
TGTGCCAGCAGCCTAGCGGGAGTGGGGAATGAGCAGTTCTTC
CASSLAGVGNEQFF
>16|NA|NA|TRBJ2-1|TRBV27
TGTGCCAGCAGTTTATCGGGTTCGAGCTCCTACAATGAGCAGTTCTTC
CASSLSGSSSYNEQFF
>15|NA|TRBD2|TRBJ2-1|TRBV7-3
TGTGCCAGCAGGTTAGCGGGGGTCTCTGGTAATGAGCAGTTCTTC
CASRLAGVSGNEQFF
>14|few|NA|TRBJ1-2|TRBV30
TGTGCCTGGGGGGCGGCTGGGGGGGGAGGTGGCTACACCTTC
CAWGAAGGGGGYTF
>14|NA|NA|TRBJ1-1|TRBV28
TGTGCCAGCAGTTTTCATCTGCCGCGACCTGAAGCTTTCTTT
CASSFHLPRPEAFF
>15|NA|NA|TRBJ2-2|TRBV9
TGTGCCAGCAGCGTAGAAGGTGGAGAAATAGGGGAGCTGTTTTTT
CASSVEGGEIGELFF
>15|NA|NA|TRBJ2-7|TRBV11-2
TGTGCCAGCAGCTCCATCCTCGCGGCTCGGTACGAGCAGTACTTC
CASSSILAARYEQYF
>14|few|NA|TRBJ1-6|TRBV6-5
TGTGCCAGCAGTTACGGCGGTGGGCATTCACCCCTCCACTTT
CASSYGGGHSPLHF